The 21 T cell receptor beta chains in this list originate from one sample, sequenced in a study of shared clonotypes between healthy human individuals. Using immunoSEQ multiplex PCR, the repertoire was profiled, and TCRdb retains in-frame clones only, with some absent. The data hold nearly 1,000,000 clones, with more than 75% observed a single time. Material for sequencing was memory CD4+ T cells sorted from blood. Documented subset: CD45RA-negative fraction. These receptors all come from a young man in good health.

The V call is TRBV28, the J call TRBJ2-7, with D maybe TRBD2 (5 bases). This CDR3 has 13 residues. Germline V gives CDR1 MDHEN, CDR2 SYDVKM. Trimming took 8 bases from V and 3 from J, leaving 14 bases between them. DNA of the CDR3: TGTGCCAGCGAGGGAGCACCCTTCTACGAGCAGTACTTC. Its protein is CASEGAPFYEQYF.

The rearrangement joins TRBV10-2 to TRBJ1-6; a possible D gene is TRBD1 (6 bases). Germline V gene sequence: CDR1 WSHSY, CDR2 SAAADI. The CDR3 sequence is 15 residues long. Trimming removed 7 bases at V and 2 bases at J, with 12 bases between. CDR3 nucleotides: TGCGCCAGCAACGAGGGGGAAACCTATAATTCACCCCTCCACTTT. This translates into CASNEGETYNSPLHF.

The gene calls are TRBV2 and TRBJ1-2; D unclear. Trimming took 7 bases from V and 5 from J, leaving 17 bases between them. Germline CDR1 SNHLY, CDR2 FYNNEI. The CDR3 is 14 amino acids. Here the CDR3 DNA reads TGTGCCAGCAATGGAGAGGCCATACCTTATGGCTACACCTTC. Translating it yields CASNGEAIPYGYTF. The entire variable domain, with the rest obtained from reference TRBV2 and TRBJ1-2, is as follows: EPEVTQTPSHQVTQMGQEVILRCVPISNHLYFYWYRQILGQKVEFLVSFYNNEISEKSEIFDDQFSVERPDGSNFTLKIRSTKLEDSAMYFCASNGEAIPYGYTFGSGTRLTVV.

This clone is a singleton in its sample. The CDR3 DNA follows: TGCGCCAGCAGCTTGTATACAGCGAACACTGAAGCTTTCTTT. As protein: CASSLYTANTEAFF. The chain couples TRBV5-1 to TRBJ1-1; no clear D gene. This CDR3 comprises 14 residues. Germline V gene data show CDR1 as SGHRS and CDR2 as YFSETQ. Trimming stripped 1 base from V and 1 base from J, with 8 bases between.

CDR3 in amino acids: CASSQLNGGYTF. CDR3 coding DNA: TGCGCCAGCAGTCAATTGAATGGAGGCTACACCTTC. V is TRBV23-1 and J is TRBJ1-2; D is unclear. TRBV23-1 qualifies as an ORF whose function is uncertain. The CDR3 spans 12 residues. Trimming left V 1 base short and J 8 bases short, with 8 bases between.

The chain has TRBV5-6 and TRBJ2-3, with D unclear. Germline V gene data show CDR1 as SGHDT and CDR2 as YYEEEE. V was trimmed by 0 bases and J by 0 bases, leaving 17 bases between them. The CDR3 is made up of 18 amino acids. This CDR3 is CASSLDMGLDISTDTQYF. In DNA, the CDR3 is TGTGCCAGCAGCTTGGACATGGGGTTAGACATTAGCACAGATACGCAGTATTTT.

This clone came up once. The rearrangement links TRBV4-1 to TRBJ2-5, with D tentatively TRBD2 (5 bases). The ends were cut back, 0 bases at V and 5 bases at J, with 16 bases in the middle. The CDR3 sequence is 16 residues long. Germline V lookup: CDR1 MGHRA, CDR2 YSYEKL. The CDR3 DNA reads as TGCGCCAGCAGCCAAGATTCCAGCGGAGGCCCCGAGACCCAGTACTTC. Translating gives CASSQDSSGGPETQYF.

The DNA of the CDR3 is TGTGCCAGCAGTGACGCGGGACGCAAGCTTTACAATGAGCAGTTCTTC. Amino acids: CASSDAGRKLYNEQFF. This rearrangement joins TRBV6-1 to TRBJ2-1; a weak D match, TRBD2 (6 bases). The CDR3 is 16 amino acids. V was shortened by 3 bases and J by 4 bases, with 16 bases between the two germline ends. Germline V gene sequence: CDR1 MNHNS, CDR2 SASEGT.

Points on this clone: Other nucleotide sequences in the sample specify the same CDR3. This sequence joins TRBV29-1 and TRBJ2-5, with D hard to call. This CDR3 spans 11 amino acids. The germline V and J ends were trimmed by 6 bases and 9 bases, with 14 bases remaining between them. Looked up from germline, CDR1 is SQVTM and CDR2 is ANQGSEA. The CDR3 nucleotides are TGCAGCGTCGCGCCTCTTGGGGCCCAGTACTTC. Translating it yields CSVAPLGAQYF.

The V gene is TRBV28, the J gene TRBJ1-6; TRBD1 agrees at 7 bases. With 5 bases clipped from V and 5 bases from J, the junction kept 6 bases outside the gene matches. The CDR3 runs to 15 residues. Germline CDR1 reads MDHEN; CDR2 reads SYDVKM. The DNA of the CDR3 is TGTGCCAGCAGTACGGGGGACAGAAATAATTCACCCCTCCACTTT. Translating it yields CASSTGDRNNSPLHF.

This chain links TRBV4-1 with TRBJ2-3; D call uncertain. Germline CDR1 is MGHRA and CDR2 is YSYEKL. The CDR3 spans 15 residues. Trimming took 2 bases from V and 1 from J, leaving 10 bases between them. Here the CDR3 DNA reads TGCGCCAGCAGCCAAATAGGCGCCCGCACAGATACGCAGTATTTT. This encodes CASSQIGARTDTQYF.

The chain employs TRBV5-4 and TRBJ1-1, with a tentative D call TRBD1 (6 bases). V lost 4 bases and J 0 bases, leaving 16 bases between the germline ends. The CDR3 has 16 residues. CDR1 is SGHNT, CDR2 YYREEE, per germline (reference sequence). The CDR3 bases are TGTGCCAGCAGCGGTCCGGGACAAGCAATGAACACTGAAGCTTTCTTT. This translates into CASSGPGQAMNTEAFF.

CDR3 coding DNA: TGTGCCAGCAGCCGTAGCGGGAGAAGGCTCGAGCAGTACTTC. The encoded protein is CASSRSGRRLEQYF. The V call is TRBV11-2, the J call TRBJ2-7; TRBD2 aligns across 9 bases. CDR3 length: 14 amino acids. V lost 5 bases, J lost 6 bases, and 8 bases stayed unmatched. The germline gives CDR1 SGHAT, CDR2 FQNNGV.

The V and J genes are TRBV5-1 and TRBJ2-1; weak D call: TRBD2 (6 bases). Germline CDR1 reads SGHRS; CDR2 reads YFSETQ. This CDR3 is built from 19 residues. Trimming pared 4 bases from V and 0 bases from J, leaving 23 bases between. The CDR3, as DNA: TGCGCCAGCAGCCCCCGGGGGTCAAAACAAGAAAGCTCCTACAATGAGCAGTTCTTC. Translated: CASSPRGSKQESSYNEQFF.

The rearrangement uses TRBV7-9 and TRBJ2-7; D is uncertain. The length of the CDR3 is 16 residues. The V gene's germline CDR1 is SEHNR and CDR2 FQNEAQ (reference sequence). The V gene lost 1 base and the J gene lost 0 bases, with 13 bases spanning the gap. CDR3 bases: TGTGCCAGCAGCTTAGTTAAGAAATACAACTCCTACGAGCAGTACTTC. It is translated as CASSLVKKYNSYEQYF.

J is TRBJ2-1 and V is TRBV29-1; possibly TRBD2 for D (5 bases). From germline, CDR1 is SQVTM and CDR2 ANQGSEA. Deletions cut 8 bases from V and 2 bases from J, with 13 bases between. The CDR3 consists of 13 residues. CDR3 amino acids: CSTRTEAYNEQFF. CDR3 coding DNA: TGCAGCACCCGTACGGAGGCCTACAATGAGCAGTTCTTC.

As to this clone: The sample contains more than one DNA sequence encoding this CDR3. The chain carries TRBV6-1 and TRBJ2-7; D unresolved. Germline V lookup: CDR1 MNHNS, CDR2 SASEGT. V was shortened by 6 bases and J by 3 bases, with 3 bases between the two germline ends. CDR3 length: 10 amino acids. CDR3 loop: CASRYYEQYF. The CDR3 nucleotides are TGTGCCAGCAGGTACTACGAGCAGTACTTC.

The rearrangement uses TRBV7-2 and TRBJ1-2, with D hard to call. V dropped 5 bases and J dropped 4 bases, with 8 bases sitting between them. This CDR3 is built from 12 residues. Germline V gives CDR1 SGHTA, CDR2 FQGNSA. The CDR3 reads CASSPYAYGYTF. In nucleotides, the CDR3 is TGTGCCAGCAGCCCCTATGCCTATGGCTACACCTTC.

The chain carries TRBV18 and TRBJ1-2, with D unclear. Germline V lookup: CDR1 KGHSH, CDR2 LQKENI. Trimming left V 3 bases short and J 4 bases short, with 12 bases between. This CDR3 spans 14 amino acids. The CDR3 DNA follows: TGTGCCAGCTCACCGACGGAACGGATCTATGGCTACACCTTC. Translating it yields CASSPTERIYGYTF.

This chain joins TRBV5-4 and TRBJ1-6, with D perhaps matching TRBD1 (5 bases). This CDR3 spans 15 amino acids. V was pared by 4 bases and J by 3 bases, with 11 bases between. In germline, CDR1 is SGHNT, CDR2 YYREEE (reference sequence). This chain's CDR3 is CASSPDTNYNSPLHF. In nucleotides, the CDR3 is TGTGCCAGCAGCCCGGACACCAACTATAATTCACCCCTCCACTTT.

The genes are TRBV14 and TRBJ1-1; unclear D gene. The V gene's germline CDR1 is SGHDN and CDR2 FVKESK. Trimming pared 2 bases from V and 1 base from J, leaving 5 bases between. There are 13 residues in the CDR3. Here the CDR3 DNA reads TGTGCCAGCAGCCAAAGGCGGAACACTGAAGCTTTCTTT. This sequence encodes CASSQRRNTEAFF.